This T cell receptor (beta chain) was identified in a study of glioma-infiltrating T cells listed by TCRdb under 2016. Some background on the complete study: The study sequenced TCR alpha- and beta-chain repertoires from glioma tissue, from non-neoplastic brain tissue and from matched peripheral blood mononuclear cells. The paired cohort comprised three low-grade glioma patients, 8 or 9 primary glioblastoma patients and three non-glioma patients contributing non-neoplastic brain tissue. To gauge divergence between tissue and blood T-cell populations, every tissue-infiltrating repertoire was compared against the peripheral blood repertoire from the same patient.

The iRepertoire nested amplicon-rescue multiplex PCR (arm-PCR) platform was used to amplify TCR alpha and beta CDR3 regions from RNA. The input for one-step reverse transcription and amplification was about 100-400 ng of either tissue mRNA or PBMC total RNA. Following bead purification, Illumina adapters were added by a secondary multiplex PCR, and libraries between 200 and 400 bp were gel-purified. Demultiplexing relied on internal 6-nucleotide barcodes carried by the libraries. Sequencing of libraries was performed on an Illumina MiSeq with 2x220 or 2x250 nucleotide paired-end reads. On the study's bioinformatics: FLASH 1.2.11 was used to merge paired reads, and BWA-MEM then aligned the reads to the GRCh37 human genome before TRA and TRB reads were extracted. V and J assignment used an IMGT-derived reference of cassette sequences and CDR3 motifs that included pseudogenes. Three-frame translation of reads was performed, and productive CDR3s were defined as those with a C...FGXG motif and no stop codons. Unique combinations of V-J cassette pair and CDR3 amino acid sequence were defined as clonotypes. Filtering of reads was based on Hamming distance, with the threshold set by the sequence error rate of each sample in mapped regions. TCRdb redid the processing of the public reads, applying fastp at Q25 and MiXCR, and retained in-frame beta chains. Records with the same CDR3 protein are collapsed into one entry carrying the most frequent genes and DNA. TCRdb, not the original authors, processed these V and J calls. This sample holds approximately 12,000 distinct CDR3 sequences; 26% were observed only once. About 41% of the sample comes from the top ten.

Summary of the overall study and its limitations: VJ-independent divergence between tissue and blood was found to be below expectation in non-neoplastic patients but above expectation in all gliomas, particularly low-grade gliomas. Group comparisons were based on small numbers of patients: three non-neoplastic, three low-grade glioma and roughly eight glioblastoma patients. Very few CDR3 sequences were shared between tissue and blood, attributed to high CDR3 diversity and limited sampling.

This clonotype was detected once. Its antigen remains undetermined. A read error may explain this, as a much larger clone is one base away. There are 15 amino acids in the CDR3, from cysteine to phenylalanine inclusive. Just the 45-base CDR3 DNA is kept, in frame starting at base 1. In the germline V gene, CDR1 corresponds to MNHEY and CDR2 to SVGEGT. Sequencing was done on a sample of glioma tissue, nonneoplastic brain tissue, or PBMCs (not recorded which). This receptor chain uses TRBV6-2 or TRBV6-3 and TRBJ1-2, with the identity of the D gene unclear. This receptor was taken from a human donor with low-grade glioma or glioblastoma, undergoing nonglioma brain surgery, or in good health (not recorded which). The nucleotide sequence reads TGTGCCAGCAGCACTAACAGTGGAGCTAACTATGGCCACACCTTC. Translated, this gives CASSTNSGANYGHTF.